The T cell receptor (beta chain) described here comes from a study of cytomegalovirus exposure and HLA in healthy donors. V was trimmed by 5 bases and J by 0 bases, leaving 23 bases between them. This CDR3 is built from 19 residues. Looked up from germline, CDR1 is LNHDA and CDR2 is SQIVND (reference sequence). The primer mix had 60 Vbeta and 13 Jbeta primers. Only in-frame clones appear in the TCRdb table, and some are missing; sequencing was by immunoSEQ multiplex PCR. The sample has around 130,000 clones; roughly 74% are singletons. The chain has TRBV19 and TRBJ2-4; a possible D gene is TRBD1 (7 bases). The sample consisted of PBMCs. The clonotype comes from a man between 40 and 49 years old in good health and CMV-seropositive. In DNA form, the CDR3 reads TGTGCCAGTAGTGGTCAAACGCGGGACAGTCGACTAGCCAAAAACATTCAGTACTTC. Encoded protein: CASSGQTRDSRLAKNIQYF.